This T cell receptor beta chain was identified during a study of memory CD4+ T cells and cytomegalovirus serostatus (dated by TCRdb to the late 2010s). General notes on the study: A total of roughly 33 healthy Belgian adults, of whom 9 were CMV seropositive and 24 were CMV seronegative, were included in the cohort. To replicate a published TCR-based CMV serostatus classifier, the researchers sequenced the CD4+ memory TCRbeta repertoires of a Belgian cohort whose cytomegalovirus serostatus was known. The research as a whole found: Only CD4+CD45RO+ memory cells were sequenced, in contrast to the original study, which included naive and memory CD4+ and CD8+ populations. Of around 160 previously reported CMV-associated TCRbeta sequences, approximately 70 appeared in the CD4+ memory repertoires, each in one to five individuals. CMV serostatus prediction reached a median bootstrapped AUC of roughly 0.96 with the original framework and 0.91 with a US-trained random forest. Results were interpreted as suggesting that the CMV-associated TCR signature is largely present in the CD4+ memory repertoire. On the Belgian cohort, the classifier based on the original framework reached a median bootstrapped AUC of 0.95, with a 95% CI of 0.76-1.00.

Single viable CD3+CD4+CD8-CD45RO+ cells were sorted as memory CD4+ T cells on a FACSAria II. CMV serostatus was assessed using a Roche Elecsys assay, by which serum IgG against CMV pp150, pp28, p38 and p52 was detected. After thawing, total CD4+ T cells were enriched by positive selection with CD4 magnetic microbeads. The samples came from a different study that was designed specifically to examine the CD4+ T cell memory repertoire. Peripheral blood mononuclear cells were isolated and cryopreserved according to standard operating procedures, and serum was stored at -80 degrees C. The staining used CD3-PerCP (BW264/56), CD4-APC (RPA-T4), CD45RO-PE (UCHT1) and CD8-Pacific Orange (3B5) antibodies, and Sytox blue was used to exclude non-viable cells. Points on this clone: Its antigen specificity is not known. No base-level quality is on record; no much larger clone is a single base apart.

As encoded in the germline V gene, CDR1 is MGHRA while CDR2 is YSYEKL. V ends up 4 bases short and J 3 bases short, with an unmatched junction base count of 5. CDR3 length: 14 amino acids, cysteine to phenylalanine. Only the CDR3 DNA is retained, 42 bases long and in frame from the first base. Genomic DNA was extracted from sorted cells with the Quick-DNA Microprep Kit. Amplification of TCRbeta DNA was done with the immunoSEQ hsTCRbeta kit, following the protocol from the manufacturer. TCRbeta libraries were sequenced on an Illumina MiSeq instrument. The study's own analysis went as follows. Once out-of-frame sequences had been removed, millions of distinct TCRbeta sequences were left, which works out to an average of approximately 61,000 per individual. Each individual was scored according to the count of approximately 170 previously reported CMV-associated TCRbeta sequences and the total productive distinct TCRbeta count. A beta-binomial model was reimplemented in Python, and random forests from scikit-learn, run with default parameters, were trained on data from the US cohort. Classifier performance on the Belgian cohort was reported as the median AUC with percentile confidence intervals calculated over 10,000 bootstrap iterations. TCRdb carries this immuneACCESS record with in-frame sequences only. Its versions omit some clonotypes, under half of them owing to an unresolved V gene in the studies checked, with the rest unexplained. The V and J calls and clone size were taken over from that table, and D and trimming were inferred from the DNA. The sample table lists 55,000 to 75,000 clones, approximately 85% of them with a count of one. The top ten clonotypes cover about 1% of the sample.

The receptor chain draws on TRBV4-1 and TRBJ1-1, and TRBD1 aligns with 7 junction nucleotides. The specimen was memory CD4+ T cells from blood. The clonotype was recovered from an adult in good health and CMV-seronegative. The CDR3 corresponds to CASSRKTGYTEAFF. The nucleotides read TGCGCCAGCAGCCGAAAGACAGGGTACACTGAAGCTTTCTTT.